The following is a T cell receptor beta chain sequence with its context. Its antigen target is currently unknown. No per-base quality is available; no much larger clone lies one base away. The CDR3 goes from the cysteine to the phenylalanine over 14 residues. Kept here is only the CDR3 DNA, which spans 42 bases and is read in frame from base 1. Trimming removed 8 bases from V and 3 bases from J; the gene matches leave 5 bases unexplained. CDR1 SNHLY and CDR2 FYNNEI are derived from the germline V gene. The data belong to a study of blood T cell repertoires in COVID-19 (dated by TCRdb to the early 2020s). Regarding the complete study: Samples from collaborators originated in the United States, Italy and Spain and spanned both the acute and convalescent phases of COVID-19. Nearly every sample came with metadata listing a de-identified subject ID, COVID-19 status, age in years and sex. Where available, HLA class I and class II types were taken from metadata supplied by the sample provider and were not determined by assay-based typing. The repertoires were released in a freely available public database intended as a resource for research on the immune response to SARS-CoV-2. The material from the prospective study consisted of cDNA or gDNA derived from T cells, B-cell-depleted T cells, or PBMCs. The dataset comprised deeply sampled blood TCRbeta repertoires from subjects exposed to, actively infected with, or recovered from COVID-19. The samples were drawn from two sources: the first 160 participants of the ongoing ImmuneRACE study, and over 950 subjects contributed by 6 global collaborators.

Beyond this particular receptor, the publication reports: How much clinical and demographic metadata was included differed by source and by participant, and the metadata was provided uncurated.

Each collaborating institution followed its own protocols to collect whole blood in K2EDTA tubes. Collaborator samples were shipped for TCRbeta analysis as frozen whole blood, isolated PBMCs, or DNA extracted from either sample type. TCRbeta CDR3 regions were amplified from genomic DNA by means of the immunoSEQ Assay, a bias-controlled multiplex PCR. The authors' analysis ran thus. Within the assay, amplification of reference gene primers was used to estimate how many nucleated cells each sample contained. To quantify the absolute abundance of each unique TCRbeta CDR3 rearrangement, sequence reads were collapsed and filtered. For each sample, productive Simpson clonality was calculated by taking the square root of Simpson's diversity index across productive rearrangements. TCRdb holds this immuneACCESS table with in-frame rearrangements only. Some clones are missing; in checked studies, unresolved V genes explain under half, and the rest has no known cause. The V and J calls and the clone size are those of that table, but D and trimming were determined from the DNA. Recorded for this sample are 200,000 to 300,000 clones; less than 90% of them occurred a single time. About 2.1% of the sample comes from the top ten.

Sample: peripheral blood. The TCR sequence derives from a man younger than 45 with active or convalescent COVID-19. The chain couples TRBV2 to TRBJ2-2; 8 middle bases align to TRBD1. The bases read TGTGCCAGCGGTTACAGGGGGGACACCGGGGAGCTGTTTTTT. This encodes CASGYRGDTGELFF.